Below are 5 T cell receptor beta chains sequenced from a single sample in a study of T-cell memory formation after mild COVID-19. TCRdb re-analysed the 5' RACE reads in MiXCR, keeping a single row per CDR3 protein. Of 200,000 to 300,000 distinct CDR3 sequences listed, over 8.5% are singletons. Sequenced input: PBMCs or a T cell subset sorted from them (not recorded which). The receptors were gathered from a man aged 18-30 years who had mild COVID-19 (a few samples of this study predate the infection). Cell type and time point are not known.

This clonotype was detected a few times. V is TRBV7-9 and J is TRBJ2-7; weak D call: TRBD1 (5 bases). V lost 7 bases, J lost 0 bases, and 10 bases lay in between. This CDR3 has 13 amino acids. Germline lookup yields CDR1 SEHNR and CDR2 FQNEAQ (reference sequence). The DNA of the CDR3 is TGTGCCAGCACCACGACAGACTCCTACGAGCAGTACTTC. It encodes CASTTTDSYEQYF.

The chain uses TRBV10-3 and TRBJ2-5; 8 positions match TRBD1. Looked up from germline, CDR1 is ENHRY and CDR2 is SYGVKD. This CDR3 comprises 14 residues. Unmatched junction bases numbered 3, after V lost 3 bases and J lost 3 bases. The CDR3 bases are TGTGCCATCAGTGACAGGGGGCGTGAAGAGACCCAGTACTTC. Amino acids: CAISDRGREETQYF.

Ten or more counts support this clonotype. The chain couples TRBV5-1 to TRBJ2-4, with D perhaps being TRBD1 or TRBD2 (5 bases each). V gave up 2 bases and J gave up 0 bases, with 12 bases separating them. This CDR3 has 16 residues. From germline, CDR1 is SGHRS and CDR2 YFSETQ. CDR3 DNA: TGCGCCAGCAGCTTCGCAGGGACCCTAGCCAAAAACATTCAGTACTTC. Residues: CASSFAGTLAKNIQYF. The whole variable domain, remainder taken from reference TRBV5-1 and TRBJ2-4, is KAGVTQTPRYLIKTRGQQVTLSCSPISGHRSVSWYQQTPGQGLQFLFEYFSETQRNKGNFPGRFSGRQFSNSRSEMNVSTLELGDSALYLCASSFAGTLAKNIQYFGAGTRLSVL.

This clonotype has just a few counts. This sequence joins TRBV5-1 and TRBJ2-2; D may be TRBD2 (6 bases). Germline V CDR1 and CDR2: SGHRS, YFSETQ. The CDR3 is made up of 15 amino acids. V lost 3 bases, J lost 1 base, and 10 bases lay in between. The CDR3 sequence: CASSYRGLNTGELFF. The CDR3, as DNA: TGCGCCAGCAGCTATCGGGGGTTGAACACCGGGGAGCTGTTTTTT.

The sample holds a few counts of this clonotype. The rearrangement links TRBV7-2 to TRBJ2-3; no reliable D call. The CDR3 extends over 14 amino acids. Germline CDR1 and CDR2: SGHTA and FQGNSA. V was pared by 4 bases and J by 4 bases, with 12 bases between. CDR3 in amino acids: CASSSPAQADTQYF. The DNA for the CDR3 is TGTGCCAGCAGCTCCCCCGCCCAAGCAGATACGCAGTATTTT. Based on the CDR3 plus reference TRBV7-2 and TRBJ2-3, the full variable domain is GAGVSQSPSNKVTEKGKDVELRCDPISGHTALYWYRQSLGQGLEFLIYFQGNSAPDKSGLPSDRFSAERTGGSVSTLTIQRTQQEDSAVYLCASSSPAQADTQYFGPGTRLTVL.